This T cell receptor (beta chain) was recorded in a study of shared clonotypes between healthy human individuals. The study, taken as a whole, reports: Rarefaction analysis demonstrated incomplete sorted-subset sequencing notwithstanding large depth.

Deletions cut 0 bases from V and 5 bases from J, with 7 bases between. From germline, CDR1 is SGHAT and CDR2 FQNNGV. The CDR3 runs to 14 residues. Clones were sequenced by immunoSEQ multiplex PCR, and TCRdb holds only the in-frame ones, with some missing. The table shows roughly 2,300,000 clones, with less than 95% occurring only once. Details on this clone: No antigen is known for it.

The sequence derives from a man between 18 and 35 years old in good health. Some clones in this sample may be carry-over from other donors' samples. Sequencing used naive CD4+ T cells from PBMCs. Indicated subset: CD45RA+ positively selected. The chain has TRBV11-2 and TRBJ2-2, with a possible D match to TRBD1 (6 bases). DNA of the CDR3: TGTGCCAGCAGCTTAGAAGGGGGTACCGGGGAGCTGTTTTTT. Its translation is CASSLEGGTGELFF.